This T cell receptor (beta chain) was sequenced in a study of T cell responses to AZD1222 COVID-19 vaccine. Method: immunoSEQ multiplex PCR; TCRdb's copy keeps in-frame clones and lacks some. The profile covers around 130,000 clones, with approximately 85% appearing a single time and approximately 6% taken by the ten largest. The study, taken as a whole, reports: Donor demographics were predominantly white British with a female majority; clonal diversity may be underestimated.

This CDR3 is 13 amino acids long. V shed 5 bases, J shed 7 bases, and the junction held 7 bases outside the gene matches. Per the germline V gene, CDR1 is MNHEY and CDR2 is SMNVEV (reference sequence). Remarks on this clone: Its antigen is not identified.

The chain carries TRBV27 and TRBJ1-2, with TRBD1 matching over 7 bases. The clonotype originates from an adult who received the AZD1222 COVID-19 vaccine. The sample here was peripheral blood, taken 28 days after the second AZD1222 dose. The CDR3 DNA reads TGTGCCAGCAGTCGACCAGGGGGAAGTGGCTACACCTTC. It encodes CASSRPGGSGYTF.